Sequencing of this T cell receptor (beta chain) was carried out in a study of post-analysis software for immune sequencing data (dated by TCRdb to between 2015 and 2016). For context, the study as a whole: The recorded disease courses included relapsing-remitting, secondary progressive and progressive-relapsing multiple sclerosis, and some patients had no subtype annotation. The multiple sclerosis patient repertoires were compared with ten to eleven previously published healthy control repertoires from donors aged about 6 to 26 years. A subset of samples was prepared in parallel using single-end sample barcoding, then pooled and co-amplified after Illumina adapter ligation. Broader findings and caveats from the paper: Direct clustering with F measure showed strong co-clustering of samples prepared in the same batch, prompting a batch-effect correction. Compared with controls, multiple sclerosis patients had significantly lower normalized Chao1 diversity, a finding suggesting substantial peripheral T-cell clonal expansion. Patients showed significantly higher frequencies than controls for a handful of TRBV segments, among them TRBV5-6, TRBV5-1 and TRBV20-1. The multiple sclerosis patient group was slightly younger than the control group.

TCR beta repertoires were profiled from peripheral blood of approximately 13 young patients with multiple sclerosis to demonstrate the VDJtools post-analysis software. The patients with multiple sclerosis were children and adolescents between roughly 6 and 16 years of age. The library was built by means of PCR. Sequencer: Illumina HiSeq 2500. To reduce PCR and sequencing biases, unique molecular identifiers were built into the TCR beta cDNA libraries. Roughly 500,000 cDNA molecules were obtained for every 1 to 10 million input T cells, so each molecule roughly corresponded to one T cell. Patient libraries were prepared and sequenced with the same protocol used for the earlier healthy control dataset. Samples belonging to the same batch were prepared together, multiplexed and sequenced on a shared HiSeq lane. The study's own analysis went as follows. MIGEC was used to process the raw barcoded reads, and molecular identifier groups with only a single read were discarded before consensus assembly and CDR3 extraction. VDJtools was used for post-analysis of the clonotype tables, and diversity was normalized by down-sampling every dataset to the size of the smallest sample. In repertoire overlap clustering, CDR3 amino acid sequences, but not nucleotide sequences, were matched to correct batch-related cross-sample contamination. Starting from the raw public reads, TCRdb applied fastp trimming at Q25, assembled clones with MiXCR and retained in-frame beta chains. Entries are consolidated by CDR3 protein sequence, retaining the most common genes and DNA. It is TCRdb's table, rather than the study itself, that gives the V and J calls and clone size. The table for this sample lists some 890,000 distinct CDR3 sequences; approximately 50% of them were counted only once. The ten largest clonotypes hold roughly 4.4% of the sample.

The germline V gene encodes CDR1 LGHDT and CDR2 YNNKEL (reference sequence). The trim is 4 bases for V and 1 base for J, with a gap of 8 bases between the germline ends. The CDR3 covers 14 residues, taking in both the cysteine and the phenylalanine. Just the 42-base CDR3 DNA is kept, in frame starting at base 1. Worth noting for this clonotype: Its antigen remains undetermined. Per-nucleotide qualities are absent, and no much larger clonotype sits a single base away.

The chain is encoded by TRBV3-1 joined to TRBJ1-5, with the D gene uncertain. The material sequenced was blood. This TCR was recovered from a girl aged 5 to 17 with multiple sclerosis. CDR3 reads: CASSLTASNQPQHF. The DNA reads as follows: TGTGCCAGCAGCCTTACAGCCAGCAATCAGCCCCAGCATTTT.